This passage covers 23 T cell receptor beta chains from one sample sequenced in a study of CD8+ T cells in alopecia areata (dated by TCRdb to between 2018 and 2020). The time point tag for this specimen amounts to: baseline before oral tofacitinib. Libraries came from the immunoSEQ multiplex PCR assay. RNA was extracted from all samples and reverse transcribed into cDNA as template for TCR sequencing. TCRdb provides this immuneACCESS table in a form limited to in-frame rearrangements. Some clones are lacking; in checked studies, under half of them reflect an unresolved V gene, and why the rest are absent is not known. The sample has 150,000 or so clones on record, about 89% of them singletons. Together, the top ten hold roughly 16% of the sample. Sample: CD8+ T cells sorted from blood, taken at week 0. The receptors stem from a human donor with alopecia areata.

The chain combines TRBV2 with TRBJ2-7; 7 bases are shared with TRBD2. The CDR3 consists of 15 residues. Germline-derived CDR1 and CDR2 are SNHLY and FYNNEI. V was clipped by 6 bases and J by 4 bases; unmatched bases: 12. For the CDR3, the DNA is TGTGCCAGCAGGGGGAGGGGCTCTGAATCTTACGAGCAGTACTTC. This codes for CASRGRGSESYEQYF.

The CDR3 nucleotides are TGTGCCAGCAGCTCCCCGCTCAGGGGTGACTACAATGAGCAGTTCTTC. Protein product: CASSSPLRGDYNEQFF. The genes are TRBV11-3 and TRBJ2-1, with D perhaps TRBD1 (6 bases). Germline-derived CDR1 and CDR2 are SGHNT and YENEEA. V was cut by 4 bases and J by 3 bases, with 16 bases left in between. The CDR3 loop spans 16 amino acids.

The CDR3 DNA follows: TGCAGCGTTGACCCAGGACTAGCGGGCACTTCCTACAATGAGCAGTTCTTC. Residues: CSVDPGLAGTSYNEQFF. The V gene is TRBV29-1, the J gene TRBJ2-1, with TRBD2 matching 11 bases. J lost 1 base, V lost 3 bases, and 8 bases had no gene match. Germline-derived CDR1 and CDR2 are SQVTM and ANQGSEA. The CDR3 is 17 residues long.

This chain joins TRBV27 and TRBJ2-2; D is perhaps TRBD2 (6 bases). The CDR3 consists of 14 residues. Per the germline V gene, CDR1 is MNHEY and CDR2 is SMNVEV (reference sequence). V was trimmed by 6 bases and J by 7 bases, leaving 15 bases between them. In DNA form, the CDR3 reads TGTGCCAGCAGGGACGGGGCTAGCGACGGGGAGCTGTTTTTT. Translated: CASRDGASDGELFF.

This chain links TRBV5-6 with TRBJ2-3, with 7 bases matching TRBD2. The CDR3 spans 16 residues. V dropped 2 bases and J dropped 2; count of bases not matched to a gene: 8. Germline values: CDR1 SGHDT, CDR2 YYEEEE. The CDR3 sequence is CASSFRRTSYTDTQYF. CDR3 DNA: TGTGCCAGCAGCTTTCGTCGGACTAGTTACACAGATACGCAGTATTTT.

The J gene is TRBJ1-2, the V gene TRBV7-9; D is uncertain. Germline values: CDR1 SEHNR, CDR2 FQNEAQ (reference sequence). The CDR3 consists of 14 residues. Trimming removed 3 bases at V and 0 bases at J, with 8 bases between. CDR3 bases: TGTGCCAGCAGCTTGGGTAGCTCTAACTATGGCTACACCTTC. It specifies CASSLGSSNYGYTF.

This clone has just one count. The chain combines TRBV29-1 with TRBJ2-7; 8 nucleotides line up with TRBD2. The junction had 7 bases not matched to a gene; V was cut back by 0 bases and J by 3 bases. The CDR3 has 15 residues. Looked up from germline, CDR1 is SQVTM and CDR2 is ANQGSEA. The CDR3 spells CSVEDSKTSVYEQYF. The CDR3, as DNA: TGCAGCGTTGAAGATTCGAAGACTAGCGTCTACGAGCAGTACTTC.

The rearrangement links TRBV10-3 to TRBJ2-7; weak D call: TRBD2 (5 bases). Germline V gives CDR1 ENHRY, CDR2 SYGVKD. Trimming pared 0 bases from V and 7 bases from J, leaving 13 bases between. The CDR3 extends over 14 amino acids. CDR3 protein: CAISESGLGSEQYF. The CDR3 nucleotides read TGTGCCATCAGTGAGTCAGGCCTGGGGAGTGAGCAGTACTTC.

The V and J genes are TRBV7-9 and TRBJ2-7, with no clear D. CDR1 is SEHNR and CDR2 is FQNEAQ in the germline V gene (reference sequence). This CDR3 contains 15 residues. The germline V and J ends were trimmed by 7 bases and 1 base, with 17 bases remaining between them. The CDR3 loop reads CASTDLSGRSYEQYF. The CDR3 DNA sequence: TGTGCCAGCACCGACCTCTCCGGCAGATCCTACGAGCAGTACTTC.

The genes are TRBV9 and TRBJ1-2, with D perhaps TRBD1 (5 bases). The CDR3 is made up of 17 amino acids. Per germline, CDR1 SGDLS and CDR2 YYNGEE. Trimming pared 1 base from V and 4 bases from J, leaving 20 bases between. CDR3: CASSVTKGLQLTYGYTF. In nucleotides, the CDR3 is TGTGCCAGCAGCGTAACTAAGGGGCTACAGTTAACCTATGGCTACACCTTC. The entire variable domain, with the rest obtained from reference TRBV9 and TRBJ1-2, is as follows: DSGVTQTPKHLITATGQRVTLRCSPRSGDLSVYWYQQSLDQGLQFLIQYYNGEERAKGNILERFSAQQFPDLHSELNLSSLELGDSALYFCASSVTKGLQLTYGYTFGSGTRLTVV.

The rearrangement uses TRBV7-9 and TRBJ2-1; possible D gene TRBD1, 5 bases. The germline V gene encodes CDR1 SEHNR and CDR2 FQNEAQ (reference sequence). Trimming left V 6 bases short and J 5 bases short, with 11 bases between. The CDR3 runs 13 residues. CDR3 protein: CASRMDNHNEQFF. In nucleotides, the CDR3 is TGTGCCAGCAGAATGGACAATCACAATGAGCAGTTCTTC.

Turning to this clone: Additional DNA sequences in this sample encode the identical CDR3. This chain uses TRBV5-1 with TRBJ2-2; D is perhaps TRBD2 (5 bases). The V gene's germline CDR1 is SGHRS and CDR2 YFSETQ. The CDR3 covers 14 residues. Trimming took 1 base from V and 1 from J, leaving 5 bases between them. The CDR3 sequence: CASSLSGNTGELFF. DNA for the CDR3: TGCGCCAGCAGCTTGAGCGGGAACACCGGGGAGCTGTTTTTT.

V is TRBV13 and J is TRBJ2-2; tentative D call: TRBD2 (5 bases). Trimming left V 5 bases short and J 3 bases short, with 25 bases between. CDR3 length equals 19 residues. Germline V CDR1 and CDR2: PRHDT, FYEKMQ (reference sequence). CDR3 nucleotide sequence: TGTGCCAGCAGCCACACAGTTCCGTCTACCCGGGGATACACCGGGGAGCTGTTTTTT. Protein product: CASSHTVPSTRGYTGELFF.

This clone was observed a handful of times. CDR3 sequence reads: CASSQDGVGYEQYF. The CDR3 nucleotides read TGTGCCAGCAGCCAAGATGGGGTGGGGTACGAGCAGTACTTC. The V and J genes are TRBV4-2 and TRBJ2-7, with D uncertain. Germline values: CDR1 LGHNA, CDR2 YNFKEQ. V dropped 0 bases and J dropped 4 bases, with 10 bases sitting between them. The CDR3 is 14 residues long.

This clone is a singleton in its sample. The V and J genes are TRBV7-6 and TRBJ1-1; 7 nucleotides align to TRBD1. Germline values: CDR1 SGHVS, CDR2 FNYEAQ. The ends lost 5 bases at V and 1 base at J; junction bases unmatched: 7. This CDR3 region has 15 residues. The CDR3 DNA sequence: TGTGCCAGCAGCCTCGGACAGGTCGGGAACACTGAAGCTTTCTTT. This encodes CASSLGQVGNTEAFF. Full variable domain (missing parts from reference TRBV7-6 and TRBJ1-1): GAGVSQSPRYKVTKRGQDVALRCDPISGHVSLYWYRQALGQGPEFLTYFNYEAQQDKSGLPNDRFSAERPEGSISTLTIQRTEQRDSAMYRCASSLGQVGNTEAFFGQGTRLTVV.

V usage is TRBV27 and J usage is TRBJ2-7; 8 bases map to TRBD1. Germline values: CDR1 MNHEY, CDR2 SMNVEV (reference sequence). The CDR3 length is 15 residues. With 10 bases clipped from V and 0 bases from J, the junction kept 11 bases outside the gene matches. CDR3 in DNA: TGTGCCACCCACTCAGGGGGCAGGCCCTCCTACGAGCAGTACTTC. Amino acids: CATHSGGRPSYEQYF.

The chain combines TRBV28 with TRBJ1-2; D unclear. The germline CDR1 and CDR2 sequences are MDHEN and SYDVKM. The CDR3 sequence is 13 residues long. The V end was cut by 2 bases, the J end by 4 bases, with 8 bases between. This chain's CDR3 is CASSLLQSYGYTF. DNA for the CDR3: TGTGCCAGCAGTTTACTACAGAGCTATGGCTACACCTTC.

The chain is built from TRBV30 and TRBJ1-1; D is uncertain. This CDR3 has 16 residues. V was clipped by 1 base and J by 0 bases, with 15 bases between them. Germline CDR1 and CDR2: GTSNPN and SVGIG (reference sequence). The CDR3 is CAWSDPVGGMNTEAFF. DNA of the CDR3: TGTGCCTGGAGTGACCCCGTGGGAGGGATGAACACTGAAGCTTTCTTT.

V usage is TRBV27 and J usage is TRBJ1-2; tentative D call: TRBD1 (5 bases). Germline assignment: CDR1 MNHEY and CDR2 SMNVEV (reference sequence). The CDR3 is 12 residues long. Trimming took 10 bases from V and 8 from J, leaving 17 bases between them. The CDR3: CATSGGVDGYTF. The CDR3 bases are TGTGCCACCTCGGGGGGAGTAGACGGCTACACCTTC.

V gene TRBV19 combines with J gene TRBJ1-1; tentative D call: TRBD1 (6 bases). CDR3 length: 13 amino acids. Trimming removed 6 bases at V and 1 base at J, with 9 bases between. Germline CDR1 and CDR2: LNHDA and SQIVND (reference sequence). CDR3 protein: CASSSTGNTEAFF. The CDR3 DNA sequence: TGTGCCAGTAGCTCGACAGGGAACACTGAAGCTTTCTTT. The full variable domain, completed using reference TRBV19 and TRBJ1-1, is DGGITQSPKYLFRKEGQNVTLSCEQNLNHDAMYWYRQDPGQGLRLIYYSQIVNDFQKGDIAEGYSVSREKKESFPLTVTSAQKNPTAFYLCASSSTGNTEAFFGQGTRLTVV.

V is TRBV27 and J is TRBJ2-3; TRBD2 aligns across 12 bases. Germline V CDR1 and CDR2: MNHEY, SMNVEV (reference sequence). V lost 5 bases to trimming and J lost 0 bases; unmatched junction nucleotides: 3. CDR3 length equals 16 residues. This CDR3 reads CASSLLAGGSTDTQYF. The CDR3 nucleotides read TGTGCCAGCAGTCTACTAGCGGGGGGTAGCACAGATACGCAGTATTTT.

The chain joins TRBV7-8 to TRBJ2-7, with D perhaps TRBD1 (5 bases). V shed 5 bases and J shed 1 base, with 15 bases lying between them. CDR1 and CDR2 (germline): SGHVS, FQNEAQ. The CDR3 spans 15 residues. CDR3 amino acids: CASSPDSSLSYEQYF. In DNA, the CDR3 is TGTGCCAGCAGCCCAGACAGCTCGCTATCCTACGAGCAGTACTTC. Together with reference TRBV7-8 and TRBJ2-7, the CDR3 gives the full variable domain: GAGVSQSPRYKVAKRGQDVALRCDPISGHVSLFWYQQALGQGPEFLTYFQNEAQLDKSGLPSDRFFAERPEGSVSTLKIQRTQQEDSAVYLCASSPDSSLSYEQYFGPGTRLTVT.

The rearrangement uses TRBV4-1 and TRBJ1-6; 7 bases map to TRBD1. The length of the CDR3 is 16 residues. Germline CDR1 reads MGHRA; CDR2 reads YSYEKL. J was trimmed by 6 bases and V by 5 bases; bases with no gene match: 10. The CDR3: CASSSHAGDSNSPLHF. In DNA, the CDR3 is TGCGCCAGCAGCTCTCACGCTGGGGACAGTAATTCACCCCTCCACTTT.